In its sample, the clone carrying this TCR beta chain was seen a few times. The antigen remains undetermined. The record originates from a study of early T cells in non-severe SARS-CoV-2 infection. Background on the study: Chains from this unsorted whole-blood bulk RNA could not be paired.

Study results and caveats: VDJdb-based matching was biased toward anti-spike CD8 responses and missed private and CD4 specificities.

CDR1 and CDR2 (germline): SNHLY, FYNNEI. The CDR3 spans 11 residues. The V end lost 3 bases, the J end lost 5 bases, and 5 bases lay between the germline ends. In the library, individual cDNA molecules carried attached unique molecular identifiers. TCRdb ran MiXCR on the 5' RACE reads and lists one entry per CDR3 protein. This table holds approximately 40,000 distinct CDR3 sequences, nearly 10% found once. The sequence was collected from an adult who was a healthcare worker with PCR-confirmed SARS-CoV-2 infection or an uninfected control (not recorded which). The sample taken for sequencing was whole blood. The V call is TRBV2, the J call TRBJ2-7; the D is unclear. CDR3 nucleotide sequence: TGTGCCAGCAGTGATATCCACGAGCAGTACTTC. This translates into CASSDIHEQYF.